The 25 T cell receptor beta chains listed next were all sequenced from one sample in a study of tumor-infiltrating lymphocytes in localized non-small cell lung cancer. The table came from immunoSEQ multiplex PCR; TCRdb's copy has only in-frame clones and leaves some out. The sample contains about 15,000 clones, roughly 69% of which appear only once. Source material: lung tumor tissue. Receptor source: a human donor with non-small cell lung cancer.

The V and J genes are TRBV28 and TRBJ2-7, with D possibly TRBD1 on 6 matching bases. Per germline, CDR1 MDHEN and CDR2 SYDVKM. Trimming removed 3 bases from V and 3 bases from J, with 6 bases in between. The CDR3 spans 12 residues. The CDR3 sequence: CASSLDSYEQYF. CDR3 nucleotides: TGTGCCAGCAGTTTGGACAGCTACGAGCAGTACTTC.

V is TRBV30 and J is TRBJ2-2; 7 bases match TRBD2. Germline lookup yields CDR1 GTSNPN and CDR2 SVGIG (reference sequence). Trimming removed 5 bases from V and 3 bases from J; junction bases left unmatched: 3. The CDR3 is 13 amino acids. CDR3 region: CAWDRGDTGELFF. CDR3 in DNA: TGTGCCTGGGACCGGGGGGACACCGGGGAGCTGTTTTTT.

For the CDR3, the DNA is TGTGCCAGCAGCGGGGGGGACCAGGGGTTCTTC. This encodes CASSGGDQGFF. The V and J genes are TRBV6-6 and TRBJ2-1; 8 nucleotides line up with TRBD2. Per germline, CDR1 MNHNY and CDR2 SVGAGI (reference sequence). The CDR3 runs 11 residues. The junction had 7 bases not matched to a gene; V was cut back by 6 bases and J by 15 bases.

The rearrangement joins TRBV27 to TRBJ2-1; 9 bases fit TRBD1. The CDR3 is made up of 16 amino acids. Unmatched junction bases numbered 7, after V lost 6 bases and J lost 1 base. CDR1 is MNHEY and CDR2 is SMNVEV in the germline V gene (reference sequence). CDR3 in DNA: TGTGCCAGCAGGGTAAGGGGGACAGGGTCCTACAATGAGCAGTTCTTC. Translating gives CASRVRGTGSYNEQFF.

CDR3 DNA: TGTGCCAGCAGCGAGGGGACAGGCTATGGCTACACCTTC. Protein sequence: CASSEGTGYGYTF. This chain uses TRBV9 with TRBJ1-2; 8 nucleotides line up with TRBD1. V lost 3 bases and J lost 4; bases outside the gene matches: 2. The CDR3 has 13 amino acids. In germline, CDR1 is SGDLS, CDR2 YYNGEE.

The gene calls are TRBV6-6 and TRBJ2-5, with TRBD2 as a possible D gene (5 bases). Germline loops: CDR1 MNHNY, CDR2 SVGAGI (reference sequence). This CDR3 is 13 amino acids long. V lost 8 bases, J lost 5 bases, and 15 bases lay in between. The CDR3 reads CASQYEGYETQYF. The CDR3 DNA reads TGTGCCAGCCAGTATGAGGGTTACGAGACCCAGTACTTC.

The chain couples TRBV11-3 to TRBJ1-3; 9 bases map to TRBD1. Germline loops: CDR1 SGHNT, CDR2 YENEEA. The CDR3 loop spans 16 amino acids. V dropped 5 bases and J dropped 2; count of bases not matched to a gene: 7. The CDR3: CASSPGQGRAGNTIYF. CDR3 bases: TGTGCCAGCAGCCCCGGACAGGGGAGAGCTGGAAACACCATATATTTT.

The V and J genes are TRBV27 and TRBJ1-5; D is uncertain. There are 15 residues in the CDR3. Germline V lookup: CDR1 MNHEY, CDR2 SMNVEV (reference sequence). V lost 0 bases and J lost 3, with 9 bases in between. The CDR3 coding sequence is TGTGCCAGCAGTTTATCACGACACCTCAATCAGCCCCAGCATTTT. It yields the protein CASSLSRHLNQPQHF.

CDR3 loop: CASSRIDNEQFF. The CDR3, as DNA: TGTGCCAGCAGCCGGATTGACAATGAGCAGTTCTTC. The rearrangement links TRBV9 to TRBJ2-1; D is undetermined. V was clipped by 4 bases and J by 5 bases, with 7 bases between them. Germline values: CDR1 SGDLS, CDR2 YYNGEE. The length of the CDR3 is 12 residues.

In its sample, this clone ranks as medium-sized. The chain links TRBV6-6 to TRBJ1-2; D might be TRBD1 (5 bases). Germline V gene data show CDR1 as MNHNY and CDR2 as SVGAGI (reference sequence). Trimming took 4 bases from V and 6 from J, leaving 9 bases between them. CDR3 length: 12 residues. For the CDR3, the DNA is TGTGCCAGCAGTTCTCAGGGTAATGGCTACACCTTC. Residues: CASSSQGNGYTF.

The V and J genes are TRBV6-5 and TRBJ1-1; TRBD1 is a possible D gene (5 bases). Germline V gives CDR1 MNHEY, CDR2 SVGAGI. The CDR3 sequence is 15 residues long. V was pared by 7 bases and J by 2 bases, with 17 bases between. CDR3 in amino acids: CASTQGRGGNTEAFF. The CDR3 nucleotides read TGTGCCAGCACGCAAGGTAGGGGCGGAAACACTGAAGCTTTCTTT.

The chain combines TRBV27 with TRBJ1-4, with 9 bases identical to TRBD1. J was trimmed by 8 bases and V by 6 bases; bases with no gene match: 10. This CDR3 spans 15 amino acids. Germline V gene data show CDR1 as MNHEY and CDR2 as SMNVEV (reference sequence). CDR3 amino acids: CASRERTGVREKLFF. As DNA, the CDR3 is TGTGCCAGCAGGGAGAGGACAGGGGTTAGGGAAAAACTGTTTTTT.

This clone was picked up a small number of times. The V call is TRBV2, the J call TRBJ2-1; 12 nucleotides match TRBD2. Germline CDR1 reads SNHLY; CDR2 reads FYNNEI. The junction had 2 bases not matched to a gene; V was cut back by 4 bases and J by 4 bases. This CDR3 comprises 15 residues. The CDR3 protein is CASSASGRGYNEQFF. In DNA, the CDR3 is TGTGCCAGCAGTGCTAGCGGGAGGGGGTACAATGAGCAGTTCTTC.

The V gene is TRBV27, the J gene TRBJ2-7; 7 nucleotides match TRBD1. CDR3 length: 17 residues. Per germline, CDR1 MNHEY and CDR2 SMNVEV (reference sequence). Trimming removed 2 bases from V and 2 bases from J; junction bases left unmatched: 12. The CDR3 here is CASSLGSRQGVPYEQYF. The CDR3 nucleotides are TGTGCCAGCAGTTTAGGCTCTAGGCAGGGGGTTCCCTACGAGCAGTACTTC.

The V call is TRBV6-5, the J call TRBJ1-1; D perhaps matches TRBD1 (6 bases). Trimming took 6 bases from V and 5 from J, leaving 16 bases between them. This CDR3 has 14 amino acids. From germline, CDR1 is MNHEY and CDR2 SVGAGI. The CDR3 nucleotides are TGTGCCAGCAGCTCCAATAGGGGGGGTACTGAAGCTTTCTTT. Its translation: CASSSNRGGTEAFF.

This clone was observed a handful of times. V and J are TRBV27 and TRBJ2-7; 12 positions agree with TRBD2. CDR1 MNHEY and CDR2 SMNVEV come from the germline V gene (reference sequence). V shed 5 bases and J 3 bases; nucleotides not matched to a gene: 8. This CDR3 has 16 residues. The CDR3 reads CASSPRTSGIFYEQYF. CDR3 bases: TGTGCCAGCAGTCCACGGACTAGCGGGATTTTCTACGAGCAGTACTTC.

The chain couples TRBV2 to TRBJ2-7; 10 bases match TRBD2. The V gene's germline CDR1 is SNHLY and CDR2 FYNNEI. The CDR3 covers 14 residues. V shed 4 bases and J 5 bases; nucleotides not matched to a gene: 5. CDR3 coding DNA: TGTGCCAGCAGTGGAACTAGCGGGGAGGACGAGCAGTACTTC. Translated, it gives CASSGTSGEDEQYF.

The chain couples TRBV28 to TRBJ2-5; D could derive from TRBD1 or TRBD2 (5 bases each). Germline V gene lookup returns CDR1 MDHEN and CDR2 SYDVKM. The CDR3 sequence is 14 residues long. V dropped 7 bases and J dropped 2 bases, with 14 bases sitting between them. The CDR3 DNA reads as TGTGCCAGCATCCAAGGGACGGGGCAAGAGACCCAGTACTTC. It encodes CASIQGTGQETQYF.

The chain links TRBV6-6 to TRBJ1-2, with D possibly TRBD1 on 5 matching bases. This CDR3 is 14 amino acids long. Between the trimmed V and J ends, which lost 6 bases and 4 bases, there was a span of 15 bases. Germline lookup yields CDR1 MNHNY and CDR2 SVGAGI (reference sequence). In nucleotides, the CDR3 is TGTGCCAGCAGCCCGAGGGGCGCGAGCTATGGCTACACCTTC. It yields the protein CASSPRGASYGYTF.

The genes are TRBV29-1 and TRBJ1-1, with TRBD1 as a possible D gene (6 bases). CDR3 length: 13 amino acids. CDR1 is SQVTM, CDR2 ANQGSEA, per germline. V was trimmed by 8 bases and J by 4 bases, leaving 17 bases between them. The CDR3 loop is CSTRQDVLTEAFF. In DNA, the CDR3 is TGCAGCACCCGACAGGATGTTCTCACTGAAGCTTTCTTT.

This rearrangement joins TRBV5-1 to TRBJ2-7; TRBD2 agrees at 7 bases. The trim removed 7 bases at V and 6 bases at J, leaving 10 bases unmatched. The CDR3 has 13 residues. Germline CDR1 and CDR2: SGHRS and YFSETQ. This chain's CDR3 is CASRNPPGGEQYF. CDR3 DNA: TGCGCCAGCCGAAATCCGCCGGGGGGCGAGCAGTACTTC.

CDR3 coding DNA: TGTGCCAGCAGCTCGGAAGGATTAGCCAAAAACATTCAGTACTTC. Amino acids: CASSSEGLAKNIQYF. V gene TRBV5-4 combines with J gene TRBJ2-4, with D unresolved. The length of the CDR3 is 15 residues. Germline CDR1 SGHNT, CDR2 YYREEE (reference sequence). The V gene lost 3 bases and the J gene lost 0 bases, with 10 bases spanning the gap. Drawing the rest from reference TRBV5-4 and TRBJ2-4, the complete variable domain is ETGVTQSPTHLIKTRGQQVTLRCSSQSGHNTVSWYQQALGQGPQFIFQYYREEENGRGNFPPRFSGLQFPNYSSELNVNALELDDSALYLCASSSEGLAKNIQYFGAGTRLSVL.

This clone is labeled as medium-sized. The chain joins TRBV5-4 to TRBJ2-7, with TRBD2 matching 7 bases. V was clipped by 4 bases and J by 9 bases; unmatched bases: 7. The V gene's germline CDR1 is SGHNT and CDR2 YYREEE (reference sequence). CDR3 size: 12 residues. Written as DNA, the CDR3 is TGTGCCAGCAGCCTCAGGGAGGGCGGGCAGTACTTC. As protein: CASSLREGGQYF.

V gene TRBV5-4 combines with J gene TRBJ2-7; 10 bases agree with TRBD2. V was pared by 0 bases and J by 4 bases, with 10 bases of the junction left unmatched. Germline CDR1 and CDR2: SGHNT and YYREEE (reference sequence). CDR3 length: 17 amino acids. Here the CDR3 DNA reads TGTGCCAGCAGCTTGGGGGGGGCTAGCGGGAGAATATACGAGCAGTACTTC. Its translation is CASSLGGASGRIYEQYF. Variable domain in full (rest from reference TRBV5-4 and TRBJ2-7): ETGVTQSPTHLIKTRGQQVTLRCSSQSGHNTVSWYQQALGQGPQFIFQYYREEENGRGNFPPRFSGLQFPNYSSELNVNALELDDSALYLCASSLGGASGRIYEQYFGPGTRLTVT.

The rearrangement uses TRBV5-1 and TRBJ1-1; D possibly corresponds to TRBD1 (6 bases). Germline V gene lookup returns CDR1 SGHRS and CDR2 YFSETQ. Deletions cut 6 bases from V and 0 bases from J, with 18 bases between. The CDR3 has 16 amino acids. CDR3 protein: CASTNRPGQMNTEAFF. CDR3 nucleotides: TGCGCCAGCACAAACCGTCCAGGACAGATGAACACTGAAGCTTTCTTT.